Below are 11 T cell receptor beta chains sequenced from a single sample in a study of blood T cell repertoires in COVID-19. Libraries were prepared by immunoSEQ multiplex PCR; TCRdb keeps only in-frame clonotypes and omits some of them. The table lists about 300,000 clones, roughly 90% of them singletons. The specimen was PBMCs or T cells enriched from blood (not recorded which). The receptors were sampled from a man aged 60-69 years who had recovered from COVID-19.

The chain couples TRBV9 to TRBJ1-1; TRBD1 matches 9 bases. The germline V gene has CDR1 SGDLS and CDR2 YYNGEE. J gave up 9 bases and V 2 bases, and 5 bases lay outside the gene matches. The CDR3 sequence is 13 residues long. In DNA form, the CDR3 reads TGTGCCAGCAGCGTTACAGGGGGCGCGAAAGCTTTCTTT. Encoded protein: CASSVTGGAKAFF.

This chain connects TRBV3-1 (or the pseudogene TRBV3-2) to TRBJ1-4; TRBD1 matches at 8 bases. Germline V lookup: CDR1 LGHDT, CDR2 YNNKEL (reference sequence). Trimming took 10 bases from V and 8 from J; bases not matched to a gene: 3. The CDR3 totals 11 residues. For the CDR3, the DNA is TGTGCCACAGGGGGCGGGGAAAAACTGTTTTTT. Amino acid sequence: CATGGGEKLFF.

A few counts support this clone. The V and J genes are TRBV7-2 and TRBJ2-5, with TRBD1 identical over 8 bases. Germline-derived CDR1 and CDR2 are SGHTA and FQGNSA. Losses at the gene ends were 2 bases for V and 5 bases for J; bases not matched to a gene: 7. The CDR3 consists of 15 residues. The CDR3 spells CASSLQQGARETQYF. The CDR3 coding sequence is TGTGCCAGCAGCTTACAGCAGGGGGCCAGGGAGACCCAGTACTTC.

The chain is built from TRBV12-3 or TRBV12-4 and TRBJ1-4; D unresolved. V lost 1 base and J lost 14, with 8 bases in between. The CDR3 contains 11 residues. The CDR3, as DNA: TGTGCCAGCAGTTTAGGGTCTATCCTGTTTTTT. It encodes CASSLGSILFF.

This chain connects TRBV7-3 to TRBJ1-3; weak D call: TRBD1 (5 bases). CDR3 length equals 15 residues. The V gene lost 0 bases and the J gene lost 1 base, with 7 bases spanning the gap. Per the germline V gene, CDR1 is SGHTA and CDR2 is FQGTGA. CDR3 DNA: TGTGCCAGCAGCTTAACATCAGGGTCTGGAAACACCATATATTTT. Encoded protein: CASSLTSGSGNTIYF.

The chain's CDR3 is CASSRSRSYEQYF. Here the CDR3 DNA reads TGTGCCAGCAGCCGGAGCCGCTCCTACGAGCAGTACTTC. This rearrangement joins TRBV3-1 (or the pseudogene TRBV3-2) to TRBJ2-7; D unclear. CDR3 length equals 13 residues. From germline, CDR1 is LGHDT and CDR2 YNNKEL (reference sequence). V was cut by 4 bases and J by 0 bases, with 7 bases left in between.

The rearrangement uses TRBV7-3 and TRBJ1-3; no firm D call. Per germline, CDR1 SGHTA and CDR2 FQGTGA. V gave up 1 base and J gave up 2 bases, with 9 bases separating them. The CDR3 is 15 amino acids. The CDR3 spells CASSLSGGPGNTIYF. In DNA form, the CDR3 reads TGTGCCAGCAGCTTAAGCGGCGGCCCTGGAAACACCATATATTTT.

V is TRBV11-1 and J is TRBJ1-2, with 8 nucleotides matching TRBD1. Per germline, CDR1 SGHAT and CDR2 FQDESV (reference sequence). The CDR3 runs to 12 residues. Trimming cost V 4 bases and J 6 bases; bases outside gene matches: 1. The CDR3 region is CASSWGQDGYTF. DNA for the CDR3: TGTGCCAGCAGCTGGGGACAGGATGGCTACACCTTC.

This rearrangement joins TRBV9 to TRBJ2-7, with 10 bases fitting TRBD1. Trimming removed 4 bases from V and 1 base from J; junction bases left unmatched: 5. CDR3 length equals 15 residues. Germline-derived CDR1 and CDR2 are SGDLS and YYNGEE. CDR3 DNA: TGTGCCAGCAGCCCCCGACAGGGGGCATCCTACGAGCAGTACTTC. It translates to CASSPRQGASYEQYF.

The J gene is TRBJ1-5, the V gene TRBV28, with TRBD1 matching over 12 bases. Germline CDR1 and CDR2: MDHEN and SYDVKM. This CDR3 has 15 residues. J lost 6 bases, V lost 5 bases, and 5 bases had no gene match. The DNA of the CDR3 is TGTGCCAGCAGTCCGGGACAGGGGGCCGCTCAGCCCCAGCATTTT. It is translated as CASSPGQGAAQPQHF.

The genes are TRBV28 and TRBJ2-7; a possible D gene is TRBD1 (6 bases). The CDR3 sequence is 15 residues long. The V gene lost 3 bases and the J gene lost 0 bases, with 12 bases spanning the gap. Germline V gives CDR1 MDHEN, CDR2 SYDVKM. CDR3 region: CASSFMGTNSYEQYF. The CDR3 nucleotides read TGTGCCAGCAGTTTCATGGGGACAAACTCCTACGAGCAGTACTTC.